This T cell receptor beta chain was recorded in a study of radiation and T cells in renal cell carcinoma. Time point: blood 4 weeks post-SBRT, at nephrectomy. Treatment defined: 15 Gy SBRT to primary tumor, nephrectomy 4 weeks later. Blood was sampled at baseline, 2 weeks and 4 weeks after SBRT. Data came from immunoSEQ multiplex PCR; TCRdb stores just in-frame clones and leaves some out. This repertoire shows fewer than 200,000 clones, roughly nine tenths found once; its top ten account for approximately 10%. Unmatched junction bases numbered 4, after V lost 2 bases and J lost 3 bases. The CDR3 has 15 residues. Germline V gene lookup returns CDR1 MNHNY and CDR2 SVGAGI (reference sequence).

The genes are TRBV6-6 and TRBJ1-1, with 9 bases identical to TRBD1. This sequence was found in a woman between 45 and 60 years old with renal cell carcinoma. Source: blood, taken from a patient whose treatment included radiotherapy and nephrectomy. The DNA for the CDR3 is TGTGCCAGCAGTTACCTGGGACAGGGAGACACTGAAGCTTTCTTT. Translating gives CASSYLGQGDTEAFF.